This T cell receptor beta chain comes out of a study of blood T cell repertoires in COVID-19 (dated by TCRdb to between 2020 and 2021). Background on the whole study: Collaborator samples came from the United States, Italy and Spain and covered acute and convalescent phases of COVID-19. The prospective study material was composed of cDNA or gDNA derived from T cells, B-cell-depleted T cells, or PBMCs. Deeply sampled blood TCRbeta repertoires from subjects exposed to, actively infected with, or recovered from COVID-19 were included in the dataset. The repertoires were released in a freely available public database meant as a resource for research on the immune response to SARS-CoV-2. Samples came from the ongoing ImmuneRACE study (first 160 participants) plus 1,254 subjects from 6 global collaborators. A de-identified subject ID, COVID-19 status, age in years and sex were almost always included in the sample metadata. Where available, HLA class I and class II types were taken from metadata supplied by the sample provider and were not determined by assay-based typing. General findings and caveats noted by the study authors: How much clinical and demographic metadata was included differed by source and by participant, and the metadata was provided uncurated.

Participants in the prospective study were enrolled through a virtual design, were aged about 18 to 100 years, and lived in under 25 United States geographic areas. In the prospective study, participants were assigned to cohorts based on the clinical history participants reported in a screening survey and a study questionnaire. Recovered participants in ImmuneRACE Cohort 3 were defined as having two consecutive negative NP/OP PCR tests, clearance from a healthcare professional, or resolution of symptoms. In the prospective study, mobile phlebotomists collected whole blood, serum and a nasopharyngeal or oropharyngeal swab from each participant. Prospective study participants could optionally give additional blood draws and questionnaires over an approximately two-month period. Before DNA extraction, prospective study blood samples were shipped either frozen or at room temperature. TCRbeta CDR3 regions were amplified from genomic DNA by means of the immunoSEQ Assay, a bias-controlled multiplex PCR. Processing in the source paper ran as follows. The number of nucleated cells in each sample was estimated from the amplification of reference gene primers within the assay. To quantify the absolute abundance of each unique TCRbeta CDR3 rearrangement, sequence reads were collapsed and filtered. Productive Simpson clonality was computed per sample as the square root of Simpson's diversity index over productive rearrangements. In its TCRdb copy, this immuneACCESS table keeps in-frame sequences only and misses some clones. Where compared with another copy, unresolved V genes explain less than half of these, and the others have no known cause. The D gene and trimming were derived from the DNA, and the V and J assignments and clone size from that table. For this sample there are 100,000 to 150,000 clones; 75% to 90% appear just once. Around 2.3% of the sample belongs to the ten largest clones.

The table lists this clone with a count of one. Its cognate antigen has yet to be identified. Base qualities are not at hand, and no much larger clone is one base apart. The CDR3 holds 13 amino acids from the cysteine to the phenylalanine. CDR3 DNA only is kept here, 39 bases in frame from base 1. CDR1 and CDR2, per the germline V gene, are SGHRS and YFSETQ. V lost 2 bases and J lost 10 bases; the stretch between them is 10 bases long. Sequencing was performed on PBMCs or T cells enriched from blood (not recorded which). The TCR was taken from a woman between 50 and 59 years old who had recovered from COVID-19. Rearrangement joined TRBV5-1 to TRBJ1-6; TRBD1 is a weak D gene call, 6 bases matching. The CDR3 reads CASSFEGGSPLHF. The nucleotide sequence is TGCGCCAGCAGCTTCGAAGGGGGATCACCCCTCCACTTT.